These 14 T cell receptor beta chains came from one sample sequenced in a study of human thymus T cells. Thymic samples were excised during corrective heart operations. The table came from immunoSEQ multiplex PCR; TCRdb's copy has only in-frame clones and leaves some out. The sample carries roughly 130,000 clones, around 96% recorded once. Sequencing was carried out using thymus tissue. The receptors stem from a boy under three years old with a congenital heart defect but otherwise immunologically healthy.

This chain links TRBV7-3 with TRBJ2-6; 8 bases fit TRBD2. The CDR3 consists of 20 residues. The V segment lost 1 base and the J segment 0 bases; nucleotides outside the gene matches: 11. Germline V gene data show CDR1 as SGHTA and CDR2 as FQGTGA. The CDR3 region is CASSLNGLATGGSGANVLTF. The CDR3 DNA is TGTGCCAGCAGCTTAAACGGACTAGCAACTGGGGGCTCTGGGGCCAACGTCCTGACTTTC.

The chain carries TRBV2 and TRBJ2-5; D unclear. Germline CDR1 and CDR2: SNHLY and FYNNEI. CDR3 length: 14 residues. The V end was cut by 1 base, the J end by 2 bases, with 8 bases between. CDR3 in DNA: TGTGCCAGCAGTGAAGGCAGTATACAAGAGACCCAGTACTTC. Residues: CASSEGSIQETQYF.

The chain recombines TRBV5-1 with TRBJ2-3; D possibly matches TRBD1 or TRBD2 (7 bases each). The V gene's germline CDR1 is SGHRS and CDR2 YFSETQ. CDR3 length: 15 amino acids. V dropped 0 bases and J dropped 3 bases, with 11 bases sitting between them. The DNA for the CDR3 is TGCGCCAGCAGCTTGGGACAGGGAGGGACAGATACGCAGTATTTT. It yields the protein CASSLGQGGTDTQYF. The full variable domain, in which reference TRBV5-1 and TRBJ2-3 provide the parts outside the CDR3, is KAGVTQTPRYLIKTRGQQVTLSCSPISGHRSVSWYQQTPGQGLQFLFEYFSETQRNKGNFPGRFSGRQFSNSRSEMNVSTLELGDSALYLCASSLGQGGTDTQYFGPGTRLTVL.

The chain uses TRBV27 and TRBJ2-2, with D unclear. The germline gives CDR1 MNHEY, CDR2 SMNVEV (reference sequence). The CDR3 totals 11 residues. Trimming left V 3 bases short and J 6 bases short, with 2 bases between. DNA for the CDR3: TGTGCCAGCAGTTTGGCCGGGGAGCTGTTTTTT. This sequence encodes CASSLAGELFF.

This sequence joins TRBV5-3 and TRBJ1-2, with D unclear. TRBV5-3 has ORF status, its function being uncertain. V lost 3 bases and J 1 base, leaving 16 bases between the germline ends. There are 16 residues in the CDR3. CDR3 coding DNA: TGTGCCAGAAGCTCCGGGCGGAGCGCTATTAACTATGGCTACACCTTC. Translated, it gives CARSSGRSAINYGYTF.

The chain combines TRBV19 with TRBJ2-4; 10 bases agree with TRBD1. Per germline, CDR1 LNHDA and CDR2 SQIVND (reference sequence). This CDR3 has 16 amino acids. V lost 6 bases to trimming and J lost 5 bases; unmatched junction nucleotides: 10. The CDR3 loop reads CASRPSGTGAQNIQYF. CDR3 nucleotide sequence: TGTGCCAGTAGGCCCTCCGGGACAGGGGCCCAAAACATTCAGTACTTC.

V is TRBV27 and J is TRBJ2-3; weak D call: TRBD2 (6 bases). The CDR3 covers 15 residues. Trimming removed 11 bases at V and 2 bases at J, with 20 bases between. Germline V lookup: CDR1 MNHEY, CDR2 SMNVEV (reference sequence). As DNA, the CDR3 is TGTGCCGTCTCACGGGCTAGCGATTACACAGATACGCAGTATTTT. Its translation is CAVSRASDYTDTQYF.

The chain joins TRBV5-1 to TRBJ1-6; 8 bases align to TRBD1. The germline CDR1 and CDR2 sequences are SGHRS and YFSETQ. Trimming removed 1 base from V and 5 bases from J; junction bases left unmatched: 8. The CDR3 sequence is 17 residues long. In nucleotides, the CDR3 is TGCGCCAGCAGCTTGATCCCGAAGGACAGGGATAATTCACCCCTCCACTTT. It is translated as CASSLIPKDRDNSPLHF. The full variable domain, rest sourced from reference TRBV5-1 and TRBJ1-6, is KAGVTQTPRYLIKTRGQQVTLSCSPISGHRSVSWYQQTPGQGLQFLFEYFSETQRNKGNFPGRFSGRQFSNSRSEMNVSTLELGDSALYLCASSLIPKDRDNSPLHFGNGTRLTVT.

V is TRBV6-1 and J is TRBJ1-2, with a tentative D call TRBD1 (5 bases). CDR1 MNHNS and CDR2 SASEGT come from the germline V gene. The V and J ends lost 4 bases and 4 bases respectively, with 7 bases between them. The CDR3 is 12 amino acids. For the CDR3, the DNA is TGTGCCAGCAGTGGACAGTTCTATGGCTACACCTTC. It translates to CASSGQFYGYTF.

The chain uses TRBV28 and TRBJ1-5; no clear D gene. V lost 4 bases, J lost 4 bases, and 17 bases lay in between. The germline CDR1 and CDR2 sequences are MDHEN and SYDVKM. This CDR3 contains 16 residues. The CDR3 DNA reads as TGTGCCAGCAGTTGGGGAGGCAGCGACCTAAATCAGCCCCAGCATTTT. Translated: CASSWGGSDLNQPQHF.

The rearrangement links TRBV28 to TRBJ1-1, with D unclear. V was shortened by 2 bases and J by 7 bases, with 20 bases between the two germline ends. Looked up from germline, CDR1 is MDHEN and CDR2 is SYDVKM. The CDR3 spans 16 residues. CDR3 loop: CASSLAGKFVLGEAFF. Here the CDR3 DNA reads TGTGCCAGCAGTTTAGCAGGCAAGTTCGTGTTGGGTGAAGCTTTCTTT.

This rearrangement joins TRBV27 to TRBJ1-4; D call uncertain. Trimming removed 3 bases from V and 4 bases from J, with 9 bases in between. This CDR3 is built from 14 residues. CDR1 and CDR2 (germline): MNHEY, SMNVEV (reference sequence). The CDR3 nucleotides read TGTGCCAGCAGTTTCTTGGGAATTAATGAAAAACTGTTTTTT. Its translation: CASSFLGINEKLFF.

This rearrangement joins TRBV5-6 to TRBJ1-3; D uncertain. V lost 4 bases, J lost 0 bases, and 17 bases lay in between. This CDR3 is built from 17 residues. Per germline, CDR1 SGHDT and CDR2 YYEEEE. As DNA, the CDR3 is TGTGCCAGCAGCCCCTCCCGCAGGTTGGTCTCTGGAAACACCATATATTTT. Translated, it gives CASSPSRRLVSGNTIYF.

V and J are TRBV4-2 and TRBJ2-7; 11 nucleotides match TRBD2. Trimming cost V 4 bases and J 4 bases; bases outside gene matches: 6. CDR3 length: 15 amino acids. Germline V gene data show CDR1 as LGHNA and CDR2 as YNFKEQ. This CDR3 reads CASSPLLAGEYEQYF. The CDR3, as DNA: TGTGCCAGCAGCCCCCTACTAGCGGGGGAATACGAGCAGTACTTC.